Below, 2 T cell receptor beta chains from the same sample are listed, as sequenced in a study of shared clonotypes between healthy human individuals. CD8 cells regarded as naive lacked CD45RO, were positively chosen for CCR7, and omitted terminally differentiated effector memory CD45RA+ cells. Measured with immunoSEQ multiplex PCR; TCRdb has only the in-frame clones, and not every one. The sample lists around 2.1 million clones, approximately 94% seen once, with 1.5% to 2% in the top ten. Sequencing input: naive CD8+ T cells from PBMCs. These receptors all come from a man between 18 and 35 years old in good health. Some clones in this sample may be carry-over from other donors' samples.

The V call is TRBV28, the J call TRBJ1-5, with 7 bases aligning to TRBD1. V trimming: 5 bases; J trimming: 1 base; junction bases outside the gene matches: 14. Looked up from germline, CDR1 is MDHEN and CDR2 is SYDVKM. CDR3 length: 18 amino acids. As DNA, the CDR3 is TGTGCCAGCAGTCCGTATTCGTGGACAGGCGAAAGCAATCAGCCCCAGCATTTT. The encoded protein is CASSPYSWTGESNQPQHF.

The chain links TRBV19 to TRBJ1-1; D remains ambiguous. The CDR3 extends over 13 amino acids. Germline V gene sequence: CDR1 LNHDA, CDR2 SQIVND (reference sequence). V gave up 2 bases and J gave up 5 bases, with 9 bases separating them. CDR3 region: CASSILGITEAFF. CDR3 bases: TGTGCCAGTAGTATACTGGGGATTACTGAAGCTTTCTTT.